This TCR beta chain appears in the sequencing data of a study of vaccination and CD4 T cells after COVID-19. Study-level findings and limits: Spike mono-reactivity was found in 304 of 307 vaccine-specific clones from convalescent patients.

Cultured CD4+ T cell DNA underwent sequencing with the Oncomine TCR Beta short-read assay. TCRdb passed the PCR reads through MiXCR, listing each CDR3 protein once. The profile shows about 16,000 distinct CDR3 sequences, about 43% of them singletons. Per the germline V gene, CDR1 is MNHEY and CDR2 is SVGEGT. This CDR3 spans 12 amino acids. Regarding treatment: approximately 10-day PBMC culture with coronavirus spike peptide pools or control peptides (ViraFEST assay). Comment on this clonotype: Its antigen is still unknown. Germline is not matched at one junction end, which may reflect a read error.

The receptor's source is a human donor who had recovered from COVID-19. This sequence joins TRBV6-2 or TRBV6-3 and TRBJ2-7, with TRBD2 as a possible D gene (5 bases). The specimen comprised CD4+ T cells from blood, cultured in vitro, sampled after SARS-CoV-2 vaccination. The CDR3 DNA follows: TGTGCCAGCAGTTACAGTGGCGGAACGCGGGACTTC. This translates into CASSYSGGTRDF.